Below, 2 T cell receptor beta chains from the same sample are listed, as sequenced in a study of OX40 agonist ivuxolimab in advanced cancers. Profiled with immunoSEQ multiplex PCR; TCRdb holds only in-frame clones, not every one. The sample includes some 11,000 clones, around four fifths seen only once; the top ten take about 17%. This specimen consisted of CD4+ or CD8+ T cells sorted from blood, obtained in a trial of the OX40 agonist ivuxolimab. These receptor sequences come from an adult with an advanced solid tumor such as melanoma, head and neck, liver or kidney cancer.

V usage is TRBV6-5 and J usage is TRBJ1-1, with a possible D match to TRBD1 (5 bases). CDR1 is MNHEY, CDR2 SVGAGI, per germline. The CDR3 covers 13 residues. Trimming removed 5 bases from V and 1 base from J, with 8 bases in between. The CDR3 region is CASSTGENTEAFF. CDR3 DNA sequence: TGTGCCAGCAGTACGGGGGAGAACACTGAAGCTTTCTTT.

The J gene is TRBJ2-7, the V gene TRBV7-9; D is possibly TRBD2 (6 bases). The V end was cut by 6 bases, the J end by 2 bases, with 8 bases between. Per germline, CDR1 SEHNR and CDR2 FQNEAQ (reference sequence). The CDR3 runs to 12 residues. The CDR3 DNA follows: TGTGCCAGCAGAGGAGGGACCTACGAGCAGTACTTC. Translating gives CASRGGTYEQYF.